The source of this TCR beta chain is a study of cytomegalovirus exposure and HLA in healthy donors. The CDR3 has 11 residues. The germline V gene has CDR1 MNHNY and CDR2 SVGAGI (reference sequence). Between the trimmed V and J ends, which lost 10 bases and 7 bases, there was a span of 11 bases. Study-wide points: Compared with the approximately 680-donor mean, an Asian-associated ancestry cluster reportedly had fewer N-insertions, according to a later analysis. Presence/absence results assume similar sequencing depth per donor, which may not hold. A few CMV-associated chains were confirmed in vitro to be specific for CMV antigens.

On this clone: Its specificity is unknown.

The PCR was carried out with 60 Vbeta primers and 13 Jbeta primers. The data were produced by immunoSEQ multiplex PCR, yet TCRdb's version contains in-frame clones alone and is incomplete. The sample records about 150,000 clones, more than 75% being singletons. This TCR was sampled from a man between 25 and 39 years old in good health and CMV-seropositive. This chain links TRBV6-6 with TRBJ1-3; no reliable D call. The sequenced sample was PBMCs. CDR3 residues: CATRILNTIYF. Here the CDR3 DNA reads TGTGCCACCAGAATCCTGAACACCATATATTTT.